This is a list of T cell receptor beta chains from one sample in a study of glioma-infiltrating T cells. TCRdb reprocessed the multiplex PCR reads with MiXCR, giving one entry per CDR3 protein. The data contain some 18,000 distinct CDR3 sequences, about 62% of them seen just once; the ten biggest clones take up 40% to 50%. Sequenced material: glioma tissue, nonneoplastic brain tissue, or PBMCs (not recorded which). The receptor source for this set is a human donor with low-grade glioma or glioblastoma, undergoing nonglioma brain surgery, or in good health (not recorded which). The CDR3 runs from the conserved cysteine through the conserved F or W. A D gene is named only where the DNA matches it firmly. The size field is filled for only some rows; it gives once, few, many or a size class.

d_call: TRBD1; clone_size: few; v_call: TRBV20-1; j_call: TRBJ1-2; cdr3_nt: TGCAGTGCCAGAGGGGACAGGGGGTTTTTGGATGGCTACACCTTC; cdr3_aa: CSARGDRGFLDGYTF
d_call: .; clone_size: .; v_call: TRBV27; j_call: TRBJ1-5; cdr3_nt: TGTGCCAGCGGCCCGACAAAGGATAGCAATCAGCCCCAGCATTTT; cdr3_aa: CASGPTKDSNQPQHF
d_call: .; clone_size: .; v_call: TRBV28; j_call: TRBJ1-2; cdr3_nt: TGTGCCAGCACTATCTCCCGGTGGGGTTCCCCAAACTATGGCTACACCTTC; cdr3_aa: CASTISRWGSPNYGYTF
d_call: .; clone_size: .; v_call: TRBV6-4; j_call: TRBJ1-5; cdr3_nt: TGTGCCAGCAGTGTGTCGGAGGATCAGCCCCAGCATTTT; cdr3_aa: CASSVSEDQPQHF
d_call: .; clone_size: .; v_call: TRBV29-1; j_call: TRBJ2-7; cdr3_nt: TGCAGCGTTGACACGACCGGCTACGAGCAGTACTTC; cdr3_aa: CSVDTTGYEQYF
d_call: TRBD1; clone_size: .; v_call: TRBV10-2; j_call: TRBJ1-5; cdr3_nt: TGCGCCAGCAGTGAATTTTTAACCGGGACAGGCAATCAGCCCCAGCATTTT; cdr3_aa: CASSEFLTGTGNQPQHF
d_call: .; clone_size: once; v_call: TRBV29-1; j_call: TRBJ1-1; cdr3_nt: TGCAGCGTTGAGGATCCTTATCCAGGCACAGCTTTCTTT; cdr3_aa: CSVEDPYPGTAFF
d_call: TRBD1; clone_size: .; v_call: TRBV28; j_call: TRBJ1-4; cdr3_nt: TGTGCCAGCAGTATCAACAGGGGGACTAATGAAAAACTGTTTTTT; cdr3_aa: CASSINRGTNEKLFF
d_call: TRBD2; clone_size: .; v_call: TRBV20-1; j_call: TRBJ2-2; cdr3_nt: TGCAGTGCTTCCCCGGGACTAACGAACACCGGGGAGCTGTTTTTT; cdr3_aa: CSASPGLTNTGELFF
d_call: TRBD1; clone_size: medium-sized; v_call: TRBV25-1; j_call: TRBJ1-1; cdr3_nt: TGTGCCAGCAGTCCAGGGGGCAAGGGAGCTTTCTTT; cdr3_aa: CASSPGGKGAFF
d_call: .; clone_size: .; v_call: TRBV6-1; j_call: TRBJ1-5; cdr3_nt: TGTGCCAGCAGCCATAGACGAGGCAATCAGCCCCAGCATTTT; cdr3_aa: CASSHRRGNQPQHF
d_call: .; clone_size: medium-sized; v_call: TRBV25-1; j_call: TRBJ1-4; cdr3_nt: TGTGCCAGCAGTGAAGGGAGCGATGAAAAACTGTTTTTT; cdr3_aa: CASSEGSDEKLFF
d_call: TRBD1; clone_size: many; v_call: TRBV7-2; j_call: TRBJ2-7; cdr3_nt: TGTGCCAGCAGCTCGACAGGGAGCTCCTACGAGCAGTACTTC; cdr3_aa: CASSSTGSSYEQYF
d_call: TRBD2; clone_size: once; v_call: TRBV20-1; j_call: TRBJ2-7; cdr3_nt: TGCAGTGCTGCAGCGGGGGACGGCGAGCAGTACTTC; cdr3_aa: CSAAAGDGEQYF
d_call: TRBD1; clone_size: .; v_call: TRBV20-1; j_call: TRBJ2-7; cdr3_nt: TGCAGTGGGTCCGGGACAGCACTGCGGTACGAGCAGTACTTC; cdr3_aa: CSGSGTALRYEQYF
d_call: .; clone_size: .; v_call: TRBV6-6; j_call: TRBJ2-3; cdr3_nt: TGTGCCAGCAGTTACTCGGTCTACTCAGATACGCAGTATTTT; cdr3_aa: CASSYSVYSDTQYF
d_call: .; clone_size: .; v_call: TRBV6-5; j_call: TRBJ1-5; cdr3_nt: TGTGCCAGCAGTTCCGGCGGGTTCAATCAGCCCCAGCATTTT; cdr3_aa: CASSSGGFNQPQHF
d_call: .; clone_size: many; v_call: TRBV18; j_call: TRBJ1-1; cdr3_nt: TGTGCCAGCTCACTTTCTGTTTACACTGAAGCTTTCTTT; cdr3_aa: CASSLSVYTEAFF
d_call: TRBD1; clone_size: many; v_call: TRBV27; j_call: TRBJ1-5; cdr3_nt: TGTGCCAGCAGGGGACAGGGCACGGGCAATCAGCCCCAGCATTTT; cdr3_aa: CASRGQGTGNQPQHF
d_call: TRBD1; clone_size: once; v_call: TRBV6-1; j_call: TRBJ1-3; cdr3_nt: TGTGTCAGCGGACAGGGCAAGTACTCTGGAAACACCATATATTTT; cdr3_aa: CVSGQGKYSGNTIYF
d_call: .; clone_size: .; v_call: TRBV5-6; j_call: TRBJ2-1; cdr3_nt: TGTGCCAGCAGCTTGTTCAATGAGCAGTTCTTC; cdr3_aa: CASSLFNEQFF
d_call: .; clone_size: once; v_call: TRBV7-6; j_call: TRBJ2-5; cdr3_nt: TGTGCCAGCAGCTTAAGGGAAGCCCAAGAGACCCAGTACTTC; cdr3_aa: CASSLREAQETQYF
d_call: .; clone_size: .; v_call: TRBV6-5; j_call: TRBJ1-5; cdr3_nt: TGTGCCAGCAGACTAGACAGCTTGAGTGATCAGCCCCAGCATTTT; cdr3_aa: CASRLDSLSDQPQHF
d_call: TRBD2; clone_size: .; v_call: TRBV20-1; j_call: TRBJ2-3; cdr3_nt: TGCAGTGCTAGTAAGCGGGGGCCAGATACGCAGTATTTT; cdr3_aa: CSASKRGPDTQYF
d_call: .; clone_size: once; v_call: TRBV6-2/TRBV6-3; j_call: TRBJ2-7; cdr3_nt: TGTGCCAGCAGTTACTCCTCTGGCGGAGCCTACGAGCAGTACTTC; cdr3_aa: CASSYSSGGAYEQYF
d_call: .; clone_size: .; v_call: TRBV28; j_call: TRBJ1-1; cdr3_nt: TGTGCCAGCAGTCCATCCAGGGGACGGGTGAACACTGAAGCTTTCTTT; cdr3_aa: CASSPSRGRVNTEAFF
d_call: TRBD1; clone_size: many; v_call: TRBV7-8; j_call: TRBJ1-1; cdr3_nt: TGTGCCAGCAGCGCGACGACAGGGCCGGACACTGAAGCTTTCTTT; cdr3_aa: CASSATTGPDTEAFF
d_call: TRBD2; clone_size: .; v_call: TRBV20-1; j_call: TRBJ2-1; cdr3_nt: TGCAGTGCTAGAGATGTCGGGAGGGCCGTTCCCACTGAGCAGTTCTTC; cdr3_aa: CSARDVGRAVPTEQFF
d_call: TRBD1; clone_size: many; v_call: TRBV3-1; j_call: TRBJ1-2; cdr3_nt: TGTGCCAGCAGCACTCCGGGACAGATCTATGGCTACACCTTC; cdr3_aa: CASSTPGQIYGYTF